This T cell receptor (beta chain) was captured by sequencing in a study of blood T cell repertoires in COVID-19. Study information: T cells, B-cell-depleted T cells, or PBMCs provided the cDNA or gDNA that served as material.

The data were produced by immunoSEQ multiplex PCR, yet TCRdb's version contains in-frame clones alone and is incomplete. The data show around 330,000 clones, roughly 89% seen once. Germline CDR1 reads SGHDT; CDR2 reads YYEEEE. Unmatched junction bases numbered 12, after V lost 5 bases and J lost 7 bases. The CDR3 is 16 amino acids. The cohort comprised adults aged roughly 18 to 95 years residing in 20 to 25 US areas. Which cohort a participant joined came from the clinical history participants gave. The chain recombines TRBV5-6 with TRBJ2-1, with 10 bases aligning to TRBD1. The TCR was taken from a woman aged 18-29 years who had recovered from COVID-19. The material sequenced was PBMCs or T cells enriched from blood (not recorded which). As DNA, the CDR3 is TGTGCCAGCAGTAGGGACAGGGGAAAAATATTGAATGAGCAGTTCTTC. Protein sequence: CASSRDRGKILNEQFF.